The sequence of this T cell receptor (beta chain) was determined in a study of T-cell memory formation after mild COVID-19. Trimming removed 8 bases at V and 0 bases at J, with 13 bases between. CDR3 size: 14 residues. The authors produced TCR alpha and TCR beta cDNA libraries with sample barcodes and UMIs by 5'RACE using constant-segment primers. TCRdb itself ran the 5' RACE reads through MiXCR, one entry per CDR3 protein. The sample lists fewer than 600,000 distinct CDR3 sequences; 20% to 25% were seen once. This clonotype was seen a few times. No antigen is known for it. General observations from the study: Proof of SARS-CoV-2 specificity was absent for the second-wave clones that crested on day 37. Among CD4+ contracting clones, most were CM and EM, and CD8+ ones EMRA.

The sequence was collected from an adult woman who had mild COVID-19 (a few samples of this study predate the infection). Cell type and time point are not known. Sequencing used PBMCs or a T cell subset sorted from them (not recorded which). V gene TRBV23-1 combines with J gene TRBJ2-5; D not certain. TRBV23-1 is marked as an open reading frame, function uncertain. CDR3 residues: CASEPRSYQETQYF. As DNA, the CDR3 is TGCGCCAGCGAGCCTCGATCGTACCAAGAGACCCAGTACTTC.